The T cell receptor (beta chain) described here comes from a study of T-cell reconstitution after alpha-beta-depleted transplantation in children (dated by TCRdb to the mid-2010s). For the wider study: Using TCR repertoire profiling, the study quantitatively followed how T-cell immune reconstitution unfolded in children after TCRalphabeta/CD19-depleted allogeneic hematopoietic cell transplantation.

This clonotype was counted only a few times. Its recognized antigen is unknown. The record has no base qualities; no much larger clone is one base away. General conclusions and limits of the study: Apparently early alphabetaT-cell count recovery about two months after transplant reportedly relied on only several hundred rapidly expanded clones derived from non-depleted graft cells. In some patients, high TCRbeta diversity at day 60 was attributed to recipient T cells and intrathymic progenitors that had survived conditioning. Over subsequent months, a decline in hyperexpanded clone frequencies was noted, and after one year, T-cell counts and TCRbeta diversity were mostly ascribed to newly produced T cells.

Libraries were made using PCR. Instrument used: Illumina HiSeq 2500. TCR library preparation used molecular barcoding, with unique molecular identifiers applied to normalize quantification of the TCRbeta repertoire. TCRdb handled the public reads itself, with Q25 trimming in fastp and clone calling in MiXCR, and kept productive beta chains. All rows with the same CDR3 protein become a single entry with the most common DNA and genes. A total of 780,000 or so distinct CDR3 sequences appear in this sample, roughly 15% of them only once. Together, the top ten hold around 4.5% of the sample. V is trimmed back by 2 bases and J by 7 bases, and the junction contains 6 bases that no gene match accounts for. The CDR1 and CDR2 encoded by the germline V gene (reference sequence) are LGHDT and YNNKEL. The CDR3 sequence holds 15 residues, the cysteine and phenylalanine included. Left in the record is the CDR3 DNA by itself, 45 bases read in frame from the first base.

The treatment or condition label of this sample denotes: allogeneic hematopoietic cell transplantation with graft depleted of TCRalphabeta T cells and CD19 B cells. The transplant recipients were children given TCRalphabeta/CD19-depleted allogeneic hematopoietic cell grafts. The chain was built from TRBV3-1 and TRBJ2-7, with 12 central nucleotides matching TRBD2. This specimen consisted of PBMCs, mostly from graft donor cells, obtained 360 days after TCRalphabeta/CD19-depleted stem cell transplant. The receptor was derived from a male patient between 10 and 17 years old who had a stem cell transplant for acute lymphoblastic leukemia, so the T cells may come from the graft donor. The encoded CDR3 is CASSQSSGRAHEQYF. The DNA reads TGTGCCAGCAGCCAATCTAGCGGGAGGGCCCATGAGCAGTACTTC.